The source of this TCR beta chain is a study of T-cell reconstitution after alpha-beta-depleted transplantation in children. The V gene's germline CDR1 is MGHRA and CDR2 YSYEKL. V was cut by 3 bases and J by 4 bases, with 13 bases left in between. This CDR3 has 15 amino acids. The table lists this clonotype with a few counts. Antigen unknown. During its preparation, the TCRbeta library received unique molecular identifiers. TCRdb re-analysed the PCR reads in MiXCR, keeping a single row per CDR3 protein. The data contain roughly 790,000 distinct CDR3 sequences, 16% of them singletons. Whole-study results and caveats: A year post-transplant, T-cell counts and diversity derived mostly from newly produced T cells.

J is TRBJ2-4 and V is TRBV4-1; D remains unclear. The sample was PBMCs, mostly from graft donor cells, taken 360 days after TCRalphabeta/CD19-depleted stem cell transplant. The receptor comes from a male patient younger than 18 who had a stem cell transplant for acute lymphoblastic leukemia, so the T cells may come from the graft donor. The CDR3 spells CASSHSGLAKNIQYF. The CDR3 nucleotides are TGCGCCAGCAGCCACTCAGGATTGGCAAAAAACATTCAGTACTTC.